This paragraph reports one T cell receptor beta chain. In this sample, this clonotype turned up a few times. What this receptor recognizes is not known. No per-base quality is available; no much larger clone lies one base away. Hyperthyroidism patients were newly diagnosed, had a disease duration of under 2 months, and were aged 18 to 65 years. Exclusion was applied to patients with uncontrolled infections, other autoimmune diseases, pregnancy or lactation. Clinical symptoms, serum thyroxine and TRAb, thyroid ultrasound, and orbital computed tomography formed the basis for the diagnoses. Blood from progressor patients was collected at the time of first diagnosis with hyperthyroidism, before any ophthalmopathy symptoms had appeared. PBMCs were isolated from more than 8 ml of fresh peripheral blood by Ficoll-Paque density gradient centrifugation. Patients classed as progressors first received a Graves' hyperthyroidism diagnosis and then went on to develop ophthalmopathy during follow-up. Trizol reagent was used to extract total RNA, and RNA quality was then checked on an Agilent 2100 Bioanalyzer.

The data were obtained in a study of T cells in Graves' hyperthyroidism and ophthalmopathy (dated by TCRdb to the late 2010s). The study in broad terms: Peripheral blood samples were taken at the time of initial diagnosis, prior to any treatment. A discovery cohort of fewer than 110 patients, 43 with Graves' ophthalmopathy and under 60 with stable Graves' hyperthyroidism, was used to find distinguishing TCR V-J signatures. Prospective prediction of ophthalmopathy was tested in an independent validation cohort of 18 to 20 hyperthyroidism patients and approximately 17 patients who later progressed to ophthalmopathy. For training and testing, the 100 patients in the discovery cohort were randomly divided in a 7:3 ratio. In addition, the study compared T-cell repertoires in thyroid tissue and in blood from five or six Graves' hyperthyroidism patients. After sampling, hyperthyroidism patients received methimazole starting at 30 mg daily, and ophthalmopathy patients received high-dose intravenous methylprednisolone. According to the paper, TCR Vbeta CDR3 sequencing was carried out on more than 120 peripheral blood samples, which came from 40 to 45 ophthalmopathy, under 80 hyperthyroidism and roughly 17 progressor patients.

The TCR beta CDR3 regions were amplified from RNA transcripts. The first round of RT-PCR for the TCR CDR3 was performed with the HTBI primer set and the Qiagen OneStep RT-PCR kit. Libraries were constructed in a second round of multiplex PCR, after which size selection and purification were performed. Paired-end sequencing of the libraries was performed with 100 bp reads on an Illumina HiSeq2000. In the paper's pipeline: Raw data were processed with SOAPnuke, discarding reads with adapters, uncalled bases, mean Phred below 15, or no exact constant-primer or identifier match. COPE v1.2.5 was used to merge high-quality paired reads, and clonotypes were defined as unique nucleotide sequences. MiTCR v1.1 was used to align the clonotypes against IMGT TRBV, TRBD and TRBJ reference segments. Analysis was restricted to V-J combinations with a frequency above 0.0001, which covered about 99% of repertoires. A TCS score was defined as the ratio between F50 (clonal expansion) and ExV (chaos), using BLOSUM62-based TCRdist between CDR3 peptides within each V-J. Welch's t-statistics and random forest reduced fewer than 550 V-J features to some 14, which were used in a naive Bayes classifier (R e1071). Clones were called with MiXCR by TCRdb after fastp trimmed the public reads at Q25, and only in-frame beta chains were retained. Records with the same CDR3 protein are collapsed into one entry carrying the most frequent genes and DNA. TCRdb, not the original authors, processed these V and J calls. The sample contains around 700,000 distinct CDR3 sequences, about 19% of them found a single time. The ten largest account for over 15% of the sample.

The cysteine opens and the phenylalanine closes a CDR3 of 12 amino acids. The CDR3 DNA has 36 bases and is translated from base 1. Germline trimming amounts to 8 bases on V and 8 bases on J, with 4 as the count of junction bases outside the gene matches. Based on the germline V gene, the CDR1 and CDR2 sequences are MNHNS and SASEGT. Broad study findings and their caveats: In validation, progression to ophthalmopathy was predicted by the model with approximately 67% sensitivity and about 72% specificity, a median of about 6.4 months before onset. A 13 V-J signature model separated ophthalmopathy from stable hyperthyroidism, with about 90% sensitivity and about 81% specificity in cross-validation and 80%/75% in testing. Most expanded thyroid clonotypes (frequency above 0.001) were also detected in blood, a finding suggesting that blood repertoires may reflect thyroid immune responses. Sample size was not statistically predetermined, and blinding of investigators to group allocation was not performed.

The V and J genes are TRBV6-1 and TRBJ1-2; TRBD1 agrees with 11 junctional bases. The sequenced material came from blood. This receptor was taken from a woman aged 45-65 years with Graves' hyperthyroidism that later progressed to Graves' ophthalmopathy. The DNA sequence is given as TGTGCCAGCGGACAGGGGGCGCGGGGCTACACCTTC. This translates into CASGQGARGYTF.